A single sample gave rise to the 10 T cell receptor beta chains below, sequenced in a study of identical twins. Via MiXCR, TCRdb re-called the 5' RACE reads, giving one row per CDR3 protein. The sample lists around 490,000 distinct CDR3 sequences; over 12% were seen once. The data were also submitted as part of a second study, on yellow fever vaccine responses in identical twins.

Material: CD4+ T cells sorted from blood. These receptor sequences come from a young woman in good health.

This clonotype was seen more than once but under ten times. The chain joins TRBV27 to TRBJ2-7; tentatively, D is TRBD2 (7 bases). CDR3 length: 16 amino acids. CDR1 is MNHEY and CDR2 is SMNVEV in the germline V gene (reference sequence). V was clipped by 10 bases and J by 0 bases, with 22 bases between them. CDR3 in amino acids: CATYKGGRTDSYEQYF. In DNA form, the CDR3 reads TGTGCCACCTACAAGGGGGGGAGGACCGACTCCTACGAGCAGTACTTC.

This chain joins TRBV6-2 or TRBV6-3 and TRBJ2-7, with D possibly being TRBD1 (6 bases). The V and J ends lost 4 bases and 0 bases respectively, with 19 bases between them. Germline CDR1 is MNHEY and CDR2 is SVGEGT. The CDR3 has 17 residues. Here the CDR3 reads CASSSSFTGPSSYEQYV. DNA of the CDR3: TGTGCCAGCAGTTCTTCCTTTACAGGGCCGAGCTCCTACGAGCAGTACGTC.

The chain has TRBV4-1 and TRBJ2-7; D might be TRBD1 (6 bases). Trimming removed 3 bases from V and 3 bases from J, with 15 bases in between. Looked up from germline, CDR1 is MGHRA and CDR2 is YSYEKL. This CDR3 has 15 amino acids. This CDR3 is CASSHRAGAFYEQYV. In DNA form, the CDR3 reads TGCGCCAGCAGCCACCGGGCAGGGGCTTTCTACGAGCAGTACGTC.

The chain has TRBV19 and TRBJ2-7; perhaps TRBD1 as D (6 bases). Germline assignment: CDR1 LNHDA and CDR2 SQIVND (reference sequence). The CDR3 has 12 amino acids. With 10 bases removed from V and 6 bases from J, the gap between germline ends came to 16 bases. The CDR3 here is CATRGGGPEQYF. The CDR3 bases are TGTGCCACCCGTGGTGGGGGCCCCGAGCAGTACTTC.

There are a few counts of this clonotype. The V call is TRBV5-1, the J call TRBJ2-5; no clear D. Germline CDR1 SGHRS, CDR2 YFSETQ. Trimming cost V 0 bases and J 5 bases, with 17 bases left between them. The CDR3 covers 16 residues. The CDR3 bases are TGCGCCAGCAGCTTGGGATCAACCTCAGTGCGGGAGACCCAGTACTTC. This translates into CASSLGSTSVRETQYF.

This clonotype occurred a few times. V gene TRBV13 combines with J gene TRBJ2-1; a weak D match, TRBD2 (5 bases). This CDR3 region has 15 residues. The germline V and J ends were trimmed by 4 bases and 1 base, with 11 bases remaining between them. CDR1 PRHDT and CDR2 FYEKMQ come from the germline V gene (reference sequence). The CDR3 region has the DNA TGTGCCAGCAGCTCCGACCGGGGTTCCTACAATGAGCAGTTCTTC. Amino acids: CASSSDRGSYNEQFF.

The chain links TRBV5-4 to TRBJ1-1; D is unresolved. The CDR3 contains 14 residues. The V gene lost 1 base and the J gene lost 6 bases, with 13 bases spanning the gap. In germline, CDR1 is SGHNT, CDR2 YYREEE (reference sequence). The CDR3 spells CASSLSWARAEAFF. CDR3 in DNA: TGTGCCAGCAGCTTGTCTTGGGCGCGAGCTGAAGCTTTCTTT.

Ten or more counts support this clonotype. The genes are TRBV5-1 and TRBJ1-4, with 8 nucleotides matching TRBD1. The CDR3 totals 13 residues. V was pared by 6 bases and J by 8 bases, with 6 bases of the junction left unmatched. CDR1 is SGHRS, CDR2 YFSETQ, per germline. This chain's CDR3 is CASNDRGPEKLFF. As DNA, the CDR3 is TGCGCCAGCAACGACAGGGGTCCGGAAAAACTGTTTTTT.

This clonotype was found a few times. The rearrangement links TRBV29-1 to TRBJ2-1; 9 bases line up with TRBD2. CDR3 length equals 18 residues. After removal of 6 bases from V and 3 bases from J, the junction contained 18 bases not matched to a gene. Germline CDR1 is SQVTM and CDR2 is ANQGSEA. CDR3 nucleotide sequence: TGCAGCGTCCCGATCGCCAATCCCGGGACTAGCATCTACAATGAGCAGTTCTTC. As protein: CSVPIANPGTSIYNEQFF.

CDR3 amino acids: CASSPRADYSGANVLTF. The CDR3 region has the DNA TGTGCCAGCTCACCACGTGCTGATTATTCTGGGGCCAACGTCCTGACTTTC. V is TRBV18 and J is TRBJ2-6; D remains unclear. Between the trimmed V and J ends, which lost 1 base and 1 base, there was a span of 11 bases. Germline values: CDR1 KGHSH, CDR2 LQKENI. This CDR3 has 17 residues. Looking up the rest from reference TRBV18 and TRBJ2-6 gives the full variable domain: NAGVMQNPRHLVRRRGQEARLRCSPMKGHSHVYWYRQLPEEGLKFMVYLQKENIIDESGMPKERFSAEFPKEGPSILRIQQVVRGDSAAYFCASSPRADYSGANVLTFGAGSRLTVL.